The clone carrying this TCR beta chain was seen a single time. Its antigen is not identified. Produced via immunoSEQ multiplex PCR; TCRdb's table is partial and in-frame only. This table holds about 40,000 clones, approximately 84% found once. The data were obtained in a study of OX40 agonist ivuxolimab in advanced cancers. Study results and limitations: At 0.1 to 3.0 mg/kg and by week 6, clonal expansion occurred in CD4+ and CD8+ blood T cells.

The material was CD4+ or CD8+ T cells sorted from blood, obtained in a trial of the OX40 agonist ivuxolimab. This TCR derives from an adult with an advanced solid tumor such as melanoma, head and neck, liver or kidney cancer.

CDR3 bases: TGTGCCAGCAGCTTATCGCGAGGGGACACTGAAGCTTTCTTT. Encoded protein: CASSLSRGDTEAFF. The chain joins TRBV11-2 to TRBJ1-1, with D tentatively TRBD1 (5 bases). CDR1 is SGHAT and CDR2 is FQNNGV in the germline V gene. V lost 2 bases to trimming and J lost 3 bases, with 10 bases between them. The CDR3 consists of 14 residues. The full variable domain, rest sourced from reference TRBV11-2 and TRBJ1-1, is EAGVAQSPRYKIIEKRQSVAFWCNPISGHATLYWYQQILGQGPKLLIQFQNNGVVDDSQLPKDRFSAERLKGVDSTLKIQPAKLEDSAVYLCASSLSRGDTEAFFGQGTRLTVV.